This T cell receptor (beta chain) was captured by sequencing in a study of shared clonotypes between healthy human individuals. The CDR3 spans 14 residues. Trimming took 11 bases from V and 9 from J, leaving 20 bases between them. Per the germline V gene, CDR1 is SNHLY and CDR2 is FYNNEI. Profiling relied on immunoSEQ multiplex PCR, and the TCRdb table lists in-frame clones only, not all of them. There are some 2,000,000 clones in the sample; 85% to 95% occur only once, and more than 0.1% lies in the top ten. Material: naive CD4+ T cells sorted from blood. Subset in this sample: CD45RA+ positively selected. The TCR was taken from a man younger than 35 in good health. The rearrangement uses TRBV2 and TRBJ1-6; D remains ambiguous. CDR3: CAGRPGGIISPLHF. Written as DNA, the CDR3 is TGTGCCGGGAGACCGGGAGGGATTATTTCACCCCTCCACTTT. Based on the CDR3 plus reference TRBV2 and TRBJ1-6, the full variable domain is EPEVTQTPSHQVTQMGQEVILRCVPISNHLYFYWYRQILGQKVEFLVSFYNNEISEKSEIFDDQFSVERPDGSNFTLKIRSTKLEDSAMYFCAGRPGGIISPLHFGNGTRLTVT.